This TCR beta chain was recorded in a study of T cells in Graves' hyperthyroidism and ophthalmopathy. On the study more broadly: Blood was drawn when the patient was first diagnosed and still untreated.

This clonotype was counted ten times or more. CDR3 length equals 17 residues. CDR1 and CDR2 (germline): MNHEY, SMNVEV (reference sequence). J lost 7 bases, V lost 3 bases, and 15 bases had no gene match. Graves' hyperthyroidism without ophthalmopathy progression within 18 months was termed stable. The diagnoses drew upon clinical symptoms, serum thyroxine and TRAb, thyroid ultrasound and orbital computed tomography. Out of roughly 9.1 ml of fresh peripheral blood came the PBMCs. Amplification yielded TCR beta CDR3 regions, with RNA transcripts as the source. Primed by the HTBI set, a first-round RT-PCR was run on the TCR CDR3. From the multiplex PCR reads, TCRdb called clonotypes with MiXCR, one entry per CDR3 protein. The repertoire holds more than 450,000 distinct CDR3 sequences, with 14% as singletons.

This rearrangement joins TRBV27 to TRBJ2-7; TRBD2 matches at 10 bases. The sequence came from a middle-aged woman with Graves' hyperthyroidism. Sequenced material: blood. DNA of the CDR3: TGTGCCAGCAGTTTGTTACCGGGCCTAGCGGGAGCGGGGGAGCAGTACTTC. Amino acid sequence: CASSLLPGLAGAGEQYF.